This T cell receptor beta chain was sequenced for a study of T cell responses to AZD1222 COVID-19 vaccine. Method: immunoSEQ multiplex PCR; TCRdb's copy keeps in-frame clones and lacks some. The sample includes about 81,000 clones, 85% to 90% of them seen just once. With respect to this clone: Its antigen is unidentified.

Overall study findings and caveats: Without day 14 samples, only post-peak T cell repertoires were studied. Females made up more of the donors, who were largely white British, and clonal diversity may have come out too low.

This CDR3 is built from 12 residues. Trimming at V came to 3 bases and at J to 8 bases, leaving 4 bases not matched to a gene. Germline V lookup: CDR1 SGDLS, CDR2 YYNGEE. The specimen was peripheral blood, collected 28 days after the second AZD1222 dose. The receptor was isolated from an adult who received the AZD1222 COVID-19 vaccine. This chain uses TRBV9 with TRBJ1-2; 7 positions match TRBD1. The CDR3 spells CASSARDRGYTF. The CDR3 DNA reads TGTGCCAGCAGCGCCCGGGACAGAGGCTACACCTTC.